The sample holds a few counts of the clone carrying this TCR beta chain. The V and J ends lost 4 bases and 7 bases respectively, with 11 bases between them. Germline lookup yields CDR1 MNHNS and CDR2 SASEGT. This CDR3 has 13 residues. The data derive from a study of cytomegalovirus exposure and HLA in healthy donors. PCR employed 60 Vbeta and 13 Jbeta primers. Measured with immunoSEQ multiplex PCR; TCRdb has only the in-frame clones, and not every one. The sample lists about 180,000 clones, 84% seen once, with roughly 1% in the top ten. Sequencing input: PBMCs. This chain connects TRBV6-1 to TRBJ1-5; D call uncertain. The sequence came from a man aged 30 to 45 in good health and CMV-seronegative. In DNA, the CDR3 is TGTGCCAGCAGTGGGCGGGGTGGACAGCCCCAGCATTTT. This gives the protein CASSGRGGQPQHF.